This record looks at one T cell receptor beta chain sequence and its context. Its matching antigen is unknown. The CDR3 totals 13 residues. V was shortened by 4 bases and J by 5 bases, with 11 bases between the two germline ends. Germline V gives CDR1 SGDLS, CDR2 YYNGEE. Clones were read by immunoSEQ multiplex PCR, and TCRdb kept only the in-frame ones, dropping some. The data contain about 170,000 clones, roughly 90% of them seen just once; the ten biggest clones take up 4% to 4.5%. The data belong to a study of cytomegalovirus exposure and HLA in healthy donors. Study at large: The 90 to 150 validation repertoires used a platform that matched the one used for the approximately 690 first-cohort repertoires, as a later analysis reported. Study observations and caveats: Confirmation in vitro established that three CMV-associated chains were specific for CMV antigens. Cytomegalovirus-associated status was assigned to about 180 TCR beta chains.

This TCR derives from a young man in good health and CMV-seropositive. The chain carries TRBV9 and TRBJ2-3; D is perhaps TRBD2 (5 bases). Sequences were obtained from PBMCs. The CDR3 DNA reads TGTGCCAGCAGCAAGTTCGGAGGAGATACGCAGTATTTT. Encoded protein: CASSKFGGDTQYF.